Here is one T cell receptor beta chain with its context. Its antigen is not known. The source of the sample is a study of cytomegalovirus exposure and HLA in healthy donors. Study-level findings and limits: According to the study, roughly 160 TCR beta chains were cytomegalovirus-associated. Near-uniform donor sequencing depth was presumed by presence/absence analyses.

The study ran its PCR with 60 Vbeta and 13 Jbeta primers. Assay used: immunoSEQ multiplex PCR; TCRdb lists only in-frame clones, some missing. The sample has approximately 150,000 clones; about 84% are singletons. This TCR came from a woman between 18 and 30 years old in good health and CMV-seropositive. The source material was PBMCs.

DNA for the CDR3: TGTGCCAGCAGTCACCGCGGGACAGTTAATCAGCCCCAGCATTTT. Translation: CASSHRGTVNQPQHF. The V call is TRBV6-7, the J call TRBJ1-5; 7 positions match TRBD1. TRBV6-7 is reported as an ORF; its role is uncertain. The junction had 8 bases not matched to a gene; V was cut back by 5 bases and J by 4 bases. The CDR3 has 15 amino acids.